A selection of T cell receptor beta chains follows, all from one sample in a study of cytomegalovirus exposure and HLA in healthy donors. Only in-frame clones appear in the TCRdb table, and some are missing; sequencing was by immunoSEQ multiplex PCR. Of roughly 130,000 clones listed, around 85% are singletons. Sequenced input: PBMCs. The receptors originated from a man aged 25 to 45 in good health and CMV-seronegative. Each CDR3 is given with its conserved first and last residue. A D gene is named only where the DNA matches it firmly. Clone size appears in some rows only: once, few, many, or a class for an expanded clone.

>NA|TRBJ1-5|TRBV10-3|TRBD1
CAISTDQGVPQHF
TGTGCCATATCGACGGACCAGGGGGTGCCCCAGCATTTT
>NA|TRBJ2-2|TRBV5-6|TRBD1
CASSTGQPTGELFF
TGTGCCAGCAGCACGGGACAGCCCACCGGGGAGCTGTTTTTT
>NA|TRBJ2-5|TRBV5-4|NA
CASSLEVGARETQYF
TGTGCCAGCAGCTTGGAGGTCGGCGCCAGGGAGACCCAGTACTTC
>NA|TRBJ1-2|TRBV6-5|TRBD1
CASTLTGGANYGYTF
TGTGCCAGCACCTTGACAGGGGGCGCCAACTATGGCTACACCTTC
>once|TRBJ1-6|TRBV9|TRBD1
CASSVGGGEDSPLHF
TGTGCCAGCAGCGTAGGAGGGGGCGAGGATTCACCCCTCCACTTT
>NA|TRBJ2-5|TRBV6-4|TRBD2
CASSDSAGGPETQYF
TGTGCCAGCAGTGATTCGGCGGGGGGGCCGGAGACCCAGTACTTC
>NA|TRBJ1-1|TRBV10-3|TRBD1
CAISESTGVAFF
TGTGCCATCAGTGAGTCCACAGGGGTAGCTTTCTTT
>NA|TRBJ2-5|TRBV5-4|NA
CASSVQAQETQYF
TGTGCCAGCAGCGTACAAGCGCAAGAGACCCAGTACTTC
>few|TRBJ2-1|TRBV4-1|TRBD2
CASSRIAGDEQFF
TGCGCCAGCAGCCGAATAGCGGGGGATGAGCAGTTCTTC
>NA|TRBJ1-5|TRBV5-1|TRBD1
CASSLTGGLDQPQHF
TGCGCCAGCAGCCTAACAGGGGGCCTGGATCAGCCCCAGCATTTT
>NA|TRBJ1-6|TRBV28|TRBD1
CASSPQGAGGYNSPLHF
TGTGCCAGCAGTCCTCAGGGGGCGGGTGGTTATAATTCACCCCTCCACTTT
>NA|TRBJ2-3|TRBV29-1|NA
CSVGGRFTDTQYF
TGCAGCGTTGGAGGGAGGTTTACAGATACGCAGTATTTT
>once|TRBJ2-4|TRBV28|NA
CASSSGGLNSQYF
TGTGCCAGCAGTTCCGGAGGTCTAAACAGTCAGTACTTC
>NA|TRBJ2-1|TRBV7-9|TRBD1
CSSSLADRADNEQFF
TGTTCCAGCAGCTTAGCGGACAGGGCTGACAATGAGCAGTTCTTC
>NA|TRBJ1-4|TRBV6-1|NA
CASSEVLRNNEKLFF
TGTGCCAGCAGTGAAGTTTTGCGGAATAATGAAAAACTGTTTTTT
>NA|TRBJ1-1|TRBV28|TRBD1
CASRKTGGLGEAFF
TGTGCCAGCAGAAAAACAGGGGGTCTCGGTGAAGCTTTCTTT
>few|TRBJ2-1|TRBV18|TRBD1
CASSPPGDRGDEQFF
TGTGCCAGCTCACCACCGGGTGACAGGGGGGATGAGCAGTTCTTC
>NA|TRBJ1-4|TRBV5-1|NA
CASSQSGGNEKLFF
TGCGCCAGCAGTCAGTCGGGGGGTAATGAAAAACTGTTTTTT
>NA|TRBJ2-7|TRBV28|TRBD1
CASSRTGRTYEQYF
TGTGCCAGCAGCCGGACAGGAAGAACCTACGAGCAGTACTTC
>NA|TRBJ2-2|TRBV9|TRBD2
CASSIGTSGTGELFF
TGTGCCAGCAGCATCGGGACTAGCGGCACCGGGGAGCTGTTTTTT
>NA|TRBJ2-7|TRBV5-4|TRBD1
CASSRTGEKDFYEQYF
TGTGCCAGCAGCCGGACAGGGGAAAAGGATTTTTACGAGCAGTACTTC
>NA|TRBJ2-3|TRBV7-2|NA
CASSLTGSYTDTQYF
TGTGCCAGCAGCTTAACAGGCTCCTACACAGATACGCAGTATTTT
>once|TRBJ1-1|TRBV18|TRBD1
CASSPGDRGWGTEAFF
TGTGCCAGCTCACCAGGGGACAGGGGATGGGGGACTGAAGCTTTCTTT
>NA|TRBJ2-7|TRBV5-1|TRBD1
CASRLTGGWSYEQYF
TGCGCCAGCAGACTGACAGGGGGTTGGTCCTACGAGCAGTACTTC
>NA|TRBJ1-1|TRBV4-1|NA
CASSHPSPGLSEAFF
TGCGCCAGCAGCCACCCCTCCCCCGGACTGAGTGAAGCTTTCTTT
>once|TRBJ1-2|TRBV7-2|TRBD1
CASSLTSDRGRYGYTF
TGTGCCAGCAGCTTAACCTCCGACAGGGGGCGGTATGGCTACACCTTC
>once|TRBJ1-1|TRBV4-1|NA
CASSKRLGSWTEAFF
TGCGCCAGCAGTAAAAGGTTGGGGAGTTGGACTGAAGCTTTCTTT
>NA|TRBJ2-3|TRBV4-3|TRBD2
CASSQDRRGGTDTQYF
TGCGCCAGCAGCCAAGATCGGCGGGGAGGGACAGATACGCAGTATTTT
>NA|TRBJ2-1|TRBV27|TRBD2
CASSFSRLAGGPVVNEQFF
TGTGCCAGCAGCTTTTCTCGACTAGCGGGGGGGCCAGTTGTCAATGAGCAGTTCTTC
>NA|TRBJ2-4|TRBV7-6|NA
CASLGIENSQYF
TGTGCCAGCTTGGGCATTGAAAACAGTCAGTACTTC
>NA|TRBJ2-7|TRBV9|TRBD1
CASSVGAGGYEQYF
TGTGCCAGCAGCGTAGGGGCAGGGGGCTACGAGCAGTACTTC
>NA|TRBJ2-1|TRBV21-1|NA
CASSKGGGPNNEQFF
TGTGCCAGCAGCAAAGGAGGGGGCCCAAACAATGAGCAGTTCTTC
>NA|TRBJ2-1|TRBV11-2|NA
CASSRERSSYNEQFF
TGTGCCAGCAGCCGGGAGCGGAGCTCCTACAATGAGCAGTTCTTC
>NA|TRBJ2-3|TRBV4-1|NA
CASSQDIGGGTDTQYF
TGCGCCAGCAGCCAAGATATCGGGGGTGGCACAGATACGCAGTATTTT
>NA|TRBJ2-3|TRBV21-1|NA
CASVVTSGGGTDTQYF
TGTGCCAGCGTCGTGACTAGCGGGGGGGGCACAGATACGCAGTATTTT
>NA|TRBJ1-4|TRBV27|TRBD1
CASSSSRQGEVNEKLFF
TGTGCCAGCAGTTCGAGCAGACAGGGGGAAGTGAATGAAAAACTGTTTTTT
>NA|TRBJ2-3|TRBV9|TRBD2
CASSPSMSRGGMYDTQYF
TGTGCCAGCAGCCCATCGATGTCGCGGGGGGGTATGTATGATACGCAGTATTTT
>once|TRBJ2-5|TRBV18|NA
CASSLQSQETQYF
TGTGCCAGCTCACTCCAGTCACAAGAGACCCAGTACTTC
>NA|TRBJ2-2|TRBV19|TRBD1
CASGGRQGANTGELFF
TGTGCCAGTGGGGGGAGACAGGGGGCCAACACCGGGGAGCTGTTTTTT
>NA|TRBJ2-7|TRBV7-2|NA
CASSLTVGGGSYEQYF
TGTGCCAGCAGCTTGACTGTAGGCGGCGGCTCCTACGAGCAGTACTTC
>once|TRBJ1-1|TRBV5-6|NA
CASSLAGTSTEAFF
TGTGCCAGCAGCTTGGCGGGGACTTCCACTGAAGCTTTCTTT
>NA|TRBJ2-5|TRBV28|NA
CASSFIGGQETQYF
TGTGCCAGCAGTTTCATAGGAGGGCAAGAGACCCAGTACTTC
>few|TRBJ1-1|TRBV2|NA
CASIFTPDRYDTEAFF
TGTGCCAGCATTTTCACCCCGGACAGATATGACACTGAAGCTTTCTTT
>NA|TRBJ1-6|TRBV27|NA
CASSDTQGSSYNSPLHF
TGTGCCAGCAGTGATACTCAGGGCAGCTCCTATAATTCACCCCTCCACTTT
>NA|TRBJ1-1|TRBV30|NA
CAWSGGTRGHTEAFF
TGTGCCTGGAGTGGGGGGACTAGAGGGCACACTGAAGCTTTCTTT
>NA|TRBJ2-5|TRBV2|TRBD2
CASSGTSGGARETQYF
TGTGCCAGCAGTGGTACTAGCGGGGGGGCACGAGAGACCCAGTACTTC
>NA|TRBJ1-1|TRBV18|TRBD1
CASSQTGDTEAFF
TGTGCCAGCTCACAGACAGGGGACACTGAAGCTTTCTTT
>NA|TRBJ1-5|TRBV28|NA
CASSLVGGGSNQPQHF
TGTGCCAGCAGTTTAGTAGGGGGTGGAAGCAATCAGCCCCAGCATTTT
>NA|TRBJ2-7|TRBV11-2|NA
CASSLAAQFNYEQYF
TGTGCCAGCAGCTTAGCGGCACAGTTCAACTACGAGCAGTACTTC
>NA|TRBJ1-4|TRBV25-1|NA
CASAPGGFNEKLFF
TGTGCCAGCGCGCCCGGAGGATTCAATGAAAAACTGTTTTTT
>few|TRBJ2-5|TRBV7-9|TRBD1
CASSLGAGTAYQETQYF
TGTGCCAGCAGCTTAGGAGCCGGGACAGCATATCAAGAGACCCAGTACTTC